The clone carrying this T cell receptor beta chain has just one count. Its antigen is currently unknown. The data stem from a study of T cell responses to AZD1222 COVID-19 vaccine. Study-level points and caveats: Baseline serostatus was positive in only five to seven AZD1222 recipients. Regions left unmutated in variants are reportedly the target of nearly half of spike-specific TCRs. Most donors were white British and more were female, and clonal diversity was possibly underestimated. Repertoires were obtained solely post-peak T cell response.

The data were produced by immunoSEQ multiplex PCR, yet TCRdb's version contains in-frame clones alone and is incomplete. In the table there are about 97,000 clones, around 84% of which are singletons. This CDR3 contains 14 residues. Germline trimming cut 3 bases from V and 5 bases from J; bases unmatched to any gene: 1. CDR1 and CDR2 (germline): LNHDA, SQIVND (reference sequence). The sequencing used peripheral blood, collected on day 0 of AZD1222 vaccination. This receptor was taken from an adult in good health. This chain connects TRBV19 to TRBJ1-4; 9 bases fit TRBD1. The CDR3 coding sequence is TGTGCCAGTAGTATCGGGACAGGGAATGAAAAACTGTTTTTT. Translation: CASSIGTGNEKLFF.